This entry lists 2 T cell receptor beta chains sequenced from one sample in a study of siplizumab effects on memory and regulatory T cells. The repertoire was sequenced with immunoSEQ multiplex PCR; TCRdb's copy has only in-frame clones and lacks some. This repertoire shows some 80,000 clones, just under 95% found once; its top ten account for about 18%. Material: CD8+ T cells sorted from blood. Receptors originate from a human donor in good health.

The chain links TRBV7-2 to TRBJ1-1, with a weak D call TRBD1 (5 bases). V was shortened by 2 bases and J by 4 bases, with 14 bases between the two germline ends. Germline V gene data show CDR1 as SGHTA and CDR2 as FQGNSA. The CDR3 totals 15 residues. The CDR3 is CASSLYSGIATEAFF. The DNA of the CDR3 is TGTGCCAGCAGCTTATACTCAGGGATTGCCACTGAAGCTTTCTTT.

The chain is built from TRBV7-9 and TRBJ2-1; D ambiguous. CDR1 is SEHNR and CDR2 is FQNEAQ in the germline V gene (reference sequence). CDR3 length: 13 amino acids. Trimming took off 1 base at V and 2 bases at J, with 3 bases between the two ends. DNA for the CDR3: TGTGCCAGCAGCTTAGTGACCTACAATGAGCAGTTCTTC. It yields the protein CASSLVTYNEQFF.